The 17 T cell receptor beta chains below come from one sample, sequenced in a study of T cell responses to AZD1222 COVID-19 vaccine. Libraries were prepared by immunoSEQ multiplex PCR; TCRdb keeps only in-frame clonotypes and omits some of them. The sample has 98,000 or so clones, roughly 87% seen once; the top ten hold about 3%. Sequenced material: peripheral blood, taken on day 0 of MenACWY control vaccination. The source of these receptors is an adult in good health.

The V gene is TRBV4-2, the J gene TRBJ1-3; D is unresolved. V gave up 0 bases and J gave up 6 bases, with 9 bases separating them. The CDR3 loop spans 14 amino acids. The V gene's germline CDR1 is LGHNA and CDR2 YNFKEQ. The CDR3 region has the DNA TGTGCCAGCAGCCAAGATCTGGGAGCAAACACCATATATTTT. Its protein product is CASSQDLGANTIYF.

This rearrangement joins TRBV6-5 to TRBJ1-4; D is undetermined. Trimming shortened V by 6 bases and J by 8 bases, and 16 bases separated the two germline ends. In germline, CDR1 is MNHEY, CDR2 SVGAGI. This CDR3 spans 14 amino acids. The CDR3 reads CASSSRWNGEKLFF. In nucleotides, the CDR3 is TGTGCCAGCAGCAGCCGGTGGAATGGGGAAAAACTGTTTTTT.

This sequence joins TRBV15 and TRBJ2-3; possibly TRBD1 for D (5 bases). The germline V gene has CDR1 LNHNV and CDR2 YYDKDF (reference sequence). This CDR3 spans 14 amino acids. The V end was cut by 0 bases, the J end by 5 bases, with 9 bases between. CDR3 nucleotides: TGTGCCACCAGCAGAGATCCAAGGGGAGATACGCAGTATTTT. Encoded protein: CATSRDPRGDTQYF.

This clone was observed once. The chain is built from TRBV27 and TRBJ2-1, with TRBD2 identical over 8 bases. This CDR3 has 14 amino acids. Germline V gene sequence: CDR1 MNHEY, CDR2 SMNVEV (reference sequence). J lost 2 bases, V lost 10 bases, and 7 bases had no gene match. DNA of the CDR3: TGTGCCATTGCACCGGGGGGGCCCTACAATGAGCAGTTCTTC. As protein: CAIAPGGPYNEQFF.

This clone has more than one count but fewer than ten. The chain uses TRBV5-4 and TRBJ1-2; 10 bases are a match to TRBD1. This CDR3 has 15 residues. Trimming at V came to 0 bases and at J to 2 bases, leaving 1 base not matched to a gene. Germline V gene data show CDR1 as SGHNT and CDR2 as YYREEE (reference sequence). The CDR3 DNA reads TGTGCCAGCAGCTTGGGGGGACAGGGGAACTATGGCTACACCTTC. Amino acids: CASSLGGQGNYGYTF. Looking up the rest from reference TRBV5-4 and TRBJ1-2 gives the full variable domain: ETGVTQSPTHLIKTRGQQVTLRCSSQSGHNTVSWYQQALGQGPQFIFQYYREEENGRGNFPPRFSGLQFPNYSSELNVNALELDDSALYLCASSLGGQGNYGYTFGSGTRLTVV.

The chain links TRBV19 to TRBJ1-2; 11 bases align to TRBD1. Looked up from germline, CDR1 is LNHDA and CDR2 is SQIVND (reference sequence). The CDR3 covers 15 residues. The V gene end was trimmed by 5 bases and the J gene end by 8 bases; junction bases not matched to a gene: 10. CDR3 in DNA: TGTGCCAGTAGTTCTGGACAGGGGGCGACCGGCGGCTACACCTTC. This encodes CASSSGQGATGGYTF.

This chain joins TRBV5-1 and TRBJ1-1; no clear D. Germline V gene sequence: CDR1 SGHRS, CDR2 YFSETQ. The CDR3 loop spans 12 amino acids. Trimming stripped 4 bases from V and 1 base from J, with 5 bases between. The CDR3 DNA sequence: TGCGCCAGCAGCGACCCGAACACTGAAGCTTTCTTT. Translating it yields CASSDPNTEAFF.

The rearrangement links TRBV19 to TRBJ2-7, with D perhaps given as TRBD1 or TRBD2 (5 bases each). The CDR3 sequence is 15 residues long. V lost 6 bases to trimming and J lost 7 bases, with 22 bases between them. CDR1 and CDR2 (germline): LNHDA, SQIVND (reference sequence). CDR3 amino acids: CASSSGRLVPREQYF. The CDR3 nucleotides read TGTGCCAGTAGCTCGGGACGGTTGGTGCCCCGGGAGCAGTACTTC.

This clone was seen a single time. V usage is TRBV7-6 and J usage is TRBJ2-7; 7 nucleotides agree with TRBD1. V was clipped by 1 base and J by 7 bases; unmatched bases: 13. The CDR3 extends over 16 amino acids. Germline CDR1 and CDR2: SGHVS and FNYEAQ. CDR3 protein: CASSLVSGQLGREQYF. Written as DNA, the CDR3 is TGTGCCAGCAGCTTAGTGTCGGGACAGCTTGGACGGGAGCAGTACTTC. Filled out from reference TRBV7-6 and TRBJ2-7, the complete variable domain reads GAGVSQSPRYKVTKRGQDVALRCDPISGHVSLYWYRQALGQGPEFLTYFNYEAQQDKSGLPNDRFSAERPEGSISTLTIQRTEQRDSAMYRCASSLVSGQLGREQYFGPGTRLTVT.

The V and J genes are TRBV5-6 and TRBJ2-5; D might be TRBD2 (6 bases). This CDR3 comprises 13 residues. Germline CDR1 is SGHDT and CDR2 is YYEEEE. V was clipped by 4 bases and J by 1 base, with 8 bases between them. DNA for the CDR3: TGTGCCAGCAGCGCGGGGTCCCAAGAGACCCAGTACTTC. It codes for CASSAGSQETQYF.

In this sample, this clone turned up once. The rearrangement uses TRBV6-5 and TRBJ1-5; D is uncertain. The CDR3 loop spans 15 amino acids. Trimming shortened V by 6 bases and J by 4 bases, and 16 bases separated the two germline ends. Germline assignment: CDR1 MNHEY and CDR2 SVGAGI. This chain's CDR3 is CASRRQTGKNQPQHF. DNA of the CDR3: TGTGCCAGCAGACGGCAGACTGGGAAGAATCAGCCCCAGCATTTT.

The CDR3, as DNA: TGTGCCAGCAGCCAAACTGGAGGAAACACCATATATTTT. Its translation: CASSQTGGNTIYF. The chain is built from TRBV3-1 (or the pseudogene TRBV3-2) and TRBJ1-3, with D hard to call. The CDR3 loop spans 13 amino acids. Between the trimmed V and J ends, which lost 2 bases and 4 bases, there was a span of 6 bases. Germline V gives CDR1 LGHDT, CDR2 YNNKEL (reference sequence).

V is TRBV7-9 and J is TRBJ2-1, with 15 bases matching TRBD2. V trimming: 5 bases; J trimming: 0 bases; junction bases outside the gene matches: 5. There are 18 residues in the CDR3. The germline V gene has CDR1 SEHNR and CDR2 FQNEAQ (reference sequence). CDR3 amino acids: CASSGPGLAGGSYNEQFF. The CDR3 DNA follows: TGTGCCAGCAGCGGCCCGGGACTAGCGGGGGGCTCCTACAATGAGCAGTTCTTC.

The chain links TRBV4-1 to TRBJ1-3, with D tentatively TRBD1 (5 bases). V was pared by 1 base and J by 3 bases, with 16 bases between. The CDR3 loop spans 17 amino acids. The germline V gene encodes CDR1 MGHRA and CDR2 YSYEKL. CDR3 nucleotides: TGCGCCAGCAGCCAAGGGCGCGGGGCGACGGTTGGAAACACCATATATTTT. Protein: CASSQGRGATVGNTIYF.

This clone was found many times. CDR3 coding DNA: TGTGCCAGCAGCGGAACAGGGTCCACTGAAGCTTTCTTT. Encoded protein: CASSGTGSTEAFF. The J gene is TRBJ1-1, the V gene TRBV5-6; D might be TRBD1 (6 bases). Trimming stripped 4 bases from V and 4 bases from J, with 11 bases between. The CDR3 has 13 amino acids. CDR1 and CDR2 from the germline V gene are SGHDT and YYEEEE.

This sequence joins TRBV11-2 and TRBJ2-5; 8 positions match TRBD1. This CDR3 is built from 14 residues. Germline values: CDR1 SGHAT, CDR2 FQNNGV. V shed 4 bases and J 1 base; nucleotides not matched to a gene: 2. The CDR3 DNA sequence: TGTGCCAGCAGCTCAACAGGGGGCCAAGAGACCCAGTACTTC. Its protein is CASSSTGGQETQYF. Filled out from reference TRBV11-2 and TRBJ2-5, the complete variable domain reads EAGVAQSPRYKIIEKRQSVAFWCNPISGHATLYWYQQILGQGPKLLIQFQNNGVVDDSQLPKDRFSAERLKGVDSTLKIQPAKLEDSAVYLCASSSTGGQETQYFGPGTRLLVL.

The chain links TRBV7-9 to TRBJ1-1; D gene uncertain. This CDR3 is built from 13 residues. V was cut by 2 bases and J by 1 base, with 5 bases left in between. Per germline, CDR1 SEHNR and CDR2 FQNEAQ (reference sequence). As DNA, the CDR3 is TGTGCCAGCAGCTTATGGGCGAACACTGAAGCTTTCTTT. This codes for CASSLWANTEAFF.